A selection of T cell receptor beta chains follows, all from one sample in a study of blood T cells in healthy people across ages. From the 5' RACE reads, TCRdb called clonotypes with MiXCR, one entry per CDR3 protein. The sample comprises about 830,000 distinct CDR3 sequences, approximately 59% of which are singletons, and 25% to 35% rests with the top ten. The sequencing input was blood. The source is a young man in good health. Each CDR3 is given with its conserved first and last residue. A D gene is named only where the DNA matches it firmly. Clone size is shown for a subset of rows, as once, few, many or a class of expanded clone.

j_gene	v_gene	d_gene	abundance	len	CDR3nt	CDR3aa
TRBJ2-2	TRBV4-3	NA	NA	14	TGCGCCAGCAGCTTCCAGTCCGGGACCGGGGAGCTGTTTTTT	CASSFQSGTGELFF
TRBJ2-7	TRBV4-2	TRBD1	NA	15	TGTGCCAGCAGCCAACCGGGACAGTCCTCCTACGAGCAGTACTTC	CASSQPGQSSYEQYF
TRBJ2-7	TRBV9	TRBD1	NA	16	TGTGCCAGCAGCCAAGGAGGGACAGGAATTTCCTACGAGCAGTACTTC	CASSQGGTGISYEQYF
TRBJ2-2	TRBV12-3/TRBV12-4	NA	NA	13	TGTGCCAGCAGTGTCAGGGCCGACGGGGAGCTGTTTTTT	CASSVRADGELFF
TRBJ2-7	TRBV5-1	NA	NA	14	TGCGCCAGCGGCTTGGCGCCGGGACTGTACGAGCAGTACTTC	CASGLAPGLYEQYF
TRBJ2-3	TRBV5-5	NA	NA	16	TGTGCCAGCAGCTTAATGAATCTCGGATTCGCAGATGCGCAGTATTTT	CASSLMNLGFADAQYF
TRBJ2-7	TRBV7-2	NA	NA	14	TGTGCCAGCAGCCCGGACAGCACTCGAGACGAGCAGTACTTC	CASSPDSTRDEQYF
TRBJ1-1	TRBV7-3	TRBD1	NA	15	TGTGCCCGCAGCGCCTGGGACAGGGGAAACACTGAAGCTTTCTTT	CARSAWDRGNTEAFF
TRBJ2-7	TRBV14	NA	once	14	TGTGCCAGCAGCCAAGAGGAAGGGCTATACGAGCAGTACTTC	CASSQEEGLYEQYF
TRBJ2-7	TRBV9	TRBD2	NA	15	TGTGCCAGCAGCGCCCCGGGACTACACGCTTACGAGCAGTACTTC	CASSAPGLHAYEQYF
TRBJ2-7	TRBV10-3	NA	NA	13	TGTGCCATCAGGGAACCGGGACACAGCGAGCAGTACTTC	CAIREPGHSEQYF
TRBJ2-1	TRBV6-2/TRBV6-3	NA	NA	13	TGTGCCAGCAGTGACCCAACCTACAATGAGCAGTTCTTC	CASSDPTYNEQFF
TRBJ2-1	TRBV12-3/TRBV12-4	NA	NA	16	TGTGCCAGCAGTTTAGTAGTGGACAGTAGCTACAATGAGCAGTTCTTC	CASSLVVDSSYNEQFF
TRBJ2-1	TRBV20-1	TRBD2	NA	17	TGCAGTGCTAGAGACTTCTCGACTAGCGGTCTATACAATGAGCAGTTCTTC	CSARDFSTSGLYNEQFF
TRBJ2-3	TRBV11-3	TRBD1	NA	15	TGTGCCAGCAGTCTAGCCGGACAGGGAAGAGATACGCAGTATTTT	CASSLAGQGRDTQYF
TRBJ2-1	TRBV10-3	TRBD2	NA	16	TGTGCCACCAGTGAGTCCGGAGCGGGGGGTAAGAATGAGCAGTTCTTC	CATSESGAGGKNEQFF
TRBJ2-6	TRBV5-1	NA	few	19	TGCGCCAGCAGCTTGCTAGCCGGGACAAGGAGCTCTGGGGCCAACGTCCTGACTTTC	CASSLLAGTRSSGANVLTF
TRBJ2-7	TRBV4-1	NA	NA	14	TGCGCCAGCAGCCAAGAGTGGTGGGCTTGCGGGCAGTACTTC	CASSQEWWACGQYF
TRBJ2-5	TRBV5-1	NA	few	14	TGCGCCAGCAGCTTGGCCACTCTTGGAGAGACCCAGTACTTC	CASSLATLGETQYF
TRBJ2-3	TRBV28	TRBD2	NA	14	TGTGCCAGCAGTTTAGCGGGGGATTCAGATACGCAGTATTTT	CASSLAGDSDTQYF
TRBJ1-5	TRBV6-2/TRBV6-3	NA	NA	13	TGTGCCAGCACCGGACACCTCAATCAGCCCCAGCATTTT	CASTGHLNQPQHF
TRBJ2-7	TRBV27	NA	NA	15	TGTGCCACCGCACCCCGGACTTTTAGCTCCTACGAGCAGTACTTC	CATAPRTFSSYEQYF
TRBJ2-5	TRBV4-3	NA	NA	13	TGCGCCTGTGCGGACTCAACGTACGGGACCCAGTACTTC	CACADSTYGTQYF
TRBJ1-5	TRBV24-1	TRBD1	NA	15	TGTGCCACCAGTGATCCCAGGACAGGGGGCCAGCCCCAGCATTTT	CATSDPRTGGQPQHF
TRBJ2-6	TRBV20-1	NA	NA	13	TGCAGTCCCCTTGGCTCTGGGGCCAACGTCCTGACTTTC	CSPLGSGANVLTF
TRBJ2-1	TRBV24-1	NA	NA	17	TGTGCCACCAGTGACCAGCCCGGTGAGGGAGTCTACAATGAGCAGTTCTTC	CATSDQPGEGVYNEQFF